This entry lists 27 T cell receptor beta chains sequenced from one sample in a study of blood T cell repertoires in COVID-19. Clones were sequenced by immunoSEQ multiplex PCR, and TCRdb holds only the in-frame ones, with some missing. The profile covers about 280,000 clones, with approximately 86% appearing a single time and around 2.2% taken by the ten largest. Input material: peripheral blood. The receptors were gathered from a woman aged 45-65 years who had recovered from COVID-19.

The chain's CDR3 is CASSNGRRRDSNQPQHF. CDR3 DNA: TGTGCCAGCAGCAACGGAAGGAGGCGGGACAGCAATCAGCCCCAGCATTTT. The J gene is TRBJ1-5, the V gene TRBV21-1. TRBV21-1 is noted as a pseudogene. The CDR3 has 17 residues.

This chain links TRBV27 with TRBJ1-4, with D perhaps TRBD1 (6 bases). Between the trimmed V and J ends, which lost 0 bases and 1 base, there was a span of 12 bases. The germline CDR1 and CDR2 sequences are MNHEY and SMNVEV (reference sequence). The CDR3 consists of 17 residues. For the CDR3, the DNA is TGTGCCAGCAGTTTATCGAGGCAGGGGTTAACTAATGAAAAACTGTTTTTT. Protein product: CASSLSRQGLTNEKLFF.

The CDR3 protein is CSVVPGQETQYF. DNA for the CDR3: TGCAGCGTTGTCCCCGGTCAAGAGACCCAGTACTTC. The rearrangement links TRBV29-1 to TRBJ2-5; D call uncertain. Germline CDR1 and CDR2: SQVTM and ANQGSEA. This CDR3 spans 12 amino acids. Trimming took 4 bases from V and 2 from J, leaving 8 bases between them.

The chain employs TRBV30 and TRBJ1-2, with TRBD1 matching over 8 bases. The germline CDR1 and CDR2 sequences are GTSNPN and SVGIG (reference sequence). CDR3 length: 14 amino acids. Trimming took 0 bases from V and 6 from J; bases not matched to a gene: 6. CDR3 bases: TGTGCCTGGAGTGTCACGACAGGGGCAGATGGCTACACCTTC. Translating it yields CAWSVTTGADGYTF.

The count of this clone is one. The V and J genes are TRBV9 and TRBJ2-1; 8 bases are a match to TRBD2. This CDR3 is 18 amino acids long. The germline gives CDR1 SGDLS, CDR2 YYNGEE. V gave up 0 bases and J gave up 4 bases; unmatched junction bases: 12. Written as DNA, the CDR3 is TGTGCCAGCAGCGTAGATGGTGGGGGGAGCGGGAGTTACAATGAGCAGTTCTTC. Amino acids: CASSVDGGGSGSYNEQFF. Looking up the rest from reference TRBV9 and TRBJ2-1 gives the full variable domain: DSGVTQTPKHLITATGQRVTLRCSPRSGDLSVYWYQQSLDQGLQFLIQYYNGEERAKGNILERFSAQQFPDLHSELNLSSLELGDSALYFCASSVDGGGSGSYNEQFFGPGTRLTVL.

Here the CDR3 DNA reads TGTGCCAGCAGCCAAGGTGACACCTACGAGCAGTACTTC. Translating it yields CASSQGDTYEQYF. The V and J genes are TRBV4-2 and TRBJ2-7; no clear D gene. The V gene lost 1 base and the J gene lost 2 bases, with 6 bases spanning the gap. The CDR3 totals 13 residues. CDR1 LGHNA and CDR2 YNFKEQ come from the germline V gene.

The chain links TRBV15 to TRBJ1-5; D uncertain. The germline CDR1 and CDR2 sequences are LNHNV and YYDKDF (reference sequence). The CDR3 extends over 18 amino acids. The V end was cut by 0 bases, the J end by 8 bases, with 23 bases between. CDR3 residues: CATSRDSANYTMREPQHF. DNA for the CDR3: TGTGCCACCAGCAGAGATTCGGCCAACTACACCATGCGGGAGCCCCAGCATTTT.

The chain uses TRBV28 and TRBJ2-1; TRBD2 agrees at 13 bases. The germline CDR1 and CDR2 sequences are MDHEN and SYDVKM. The CDR3 is made up of 15 amino acids. The trim removed 8 bases at V and 4 bases at J, leaving 5 bases unmatched. CDR3: CASYSLAGGYNEQFF. The CDR3 DNA reads TGTGCCAGCTACTCACTAGCGGGAGGGTACAATGAGCAGTTCTTC. The whole variable domain, filled in from reference TRBV28 and TRBJ2-1, reads DVKVTQSSRYLVKRTGEKVFLECVQDMDHENMFWYRQDPGLGLRLIYFSYDVKMKEKGDIPEGYSVSREKKERFSLILESASTNQTSMYLCASYSLAGGYNEQFFGPGTRLTVL.

The chain uses TRBV7-2 and TRBJ2-2, with 13 positions matching TRBD2. After removal of 3 bases from V and 0 bases from J, the junction contained 7 bases not matched to a gene. Germline-derived CDR1 and CDR2 are SGHTA and FQGNSA. The CDR3 loop spans 19 amino acids. The DNA of the CDR3 is TGTGCCAGCAGCTTTGGACTAGCGGGGGCCAGTTCGAACACCGGGGAGCTGTTTTTT. Protein product: CASSFGLAGASSNTGELFF.

CDR3 sequence: CASSLGGADTQYF. For the CDR3, the DNA is TGTGCCAGCAGCCTAGGGGGCGCGGATACGCAGTATTTT. The V and J genes are TRBV5-8 and TRBJ2-3; 7 positions match TRBD1. The ends lost 4 bases at V and 6 bases at J; junction bases unmatched: 5. Germline assignment: CDR1 SGHTS and CDR2 YDEGEE. The CDR3 is 13 amino acids.

CDR3 DNA: TGCGCCAGCAGCCAAGAGGGGGGACGAGGCTATGGCTACACCTTC. Protein: CASSQEGGRGYGYTF. The chain uses TRBV4-3 and TRBJ1-2; D is perhaps TRBD1 (5 bases). The V end lost 0 bases, the J end lost 4 bases, and 12 bases lay between the germline ends. The CDR3 is 15 amino acids. Germline V gene data show CDR1 as LGHNA and CDR2 as YSLEER.

The chain is built from TRBV5-1 and TRBJ2-7; weak D call: TRBD2 (6 bases). CDR3 length equals 15 residues. V gave up 5 bases and J gave up 4 bases, with 19 bases separating them. Germline V CDR1 and CDR2: SGHRS, YFSETQ. The CDR3 here is CASSRDSQPLYEQYF. The CDR3, as DNA: TGCGCCAGCAGTAGGGACTCCCAGCCCCTGTACGAGCAGTACTTC.

This chain connects TRBV19 to TRBJ2-1; 8 bases line up with TRBD2. The CDR3 runs 16 residues. CDR1 LNHDA and CDR2 SQIVND come from the germline V gene (reference sequence). V trimming: 5 bases; J trimming: 2 bases; junction bases outside the gene matches: 8. The DNA of the CDR3 is TGTGCCAGTAGTCCCGCCGAAGCGGGGGCCTACAATGAGCAGTTCTTC. Translating it yields CASSPAEAGAYNEQFF.

The chain links TRBV28 to TRBJ2-1, with 11 nucleotides matching TRBD2. Germline V gene sequence: CDR1 MDHEN, CDR2 SYDVKM. CDR3 size: 15 residues. The V gene end was trimmed by 6 bases and the J gene end by 4 bases; junction bases not matched to a gene: 5. The CDR3 loop is CASSNLAGGYNEQFF. The CDR3 DNA sequence: TGTGCCAGCAGCAATTTAGCGGGAGGGTACAATGAGCAGTTCTTC.

The chain joins TRBV7-6 to TRBJ2-5, with TRBD1 matching over 7 bases. This CDR3 is 14 amino acids long. V gave up 5 bases and J gave up 4 bases; unmatched junction bases: 7. Germline V gives CDR1 SGHVS, CDR2 FNYEAQ. The CDR3 DNA sequence: TGTGCCAGCAGCACCCGACAGGGACGAGAGACCCAGTACTTC. Translating gives CASSTRQGRETQYF.

The chain couples TRBV5-1 to TRBJ2-1, with D unclear. This CDR3 spans 18 amino acids. CDR1 is SGHRS and CDR2 is YFSETQ in the germline V gene. The V end was cut by 0 bases, the J end by 0 bases, with 16 bases between. CDR3 sequence reads: CASSLGWPNRPSYNEQFF. In DNA form, the CDR3 reads TGCGCCAGCAGCTTGGGTTGGCCCAACCGCCCCTCCTACAATGAGCAGTTCTTC.

The chain uses TRBV24-1 and TRBJ2-1; D gene unclear. Trimming stripped 4 bases from V and 3 bases from J, with 9 bases between. This CDR3 is 14 amino acids long. Germline CDR1 and CDR2: KGHDR and SFDVKD. For the CDR3, the DNA is TGTGCCACCAGTGACGAGACAAACTACAATGAGCAGTTCTTC. The encoded protein is CATSDETNYNEQFF.

The V call is TRBV30, the J call TRBJ2-1; D unresolved. CDR3 length equals 11 residues. Germline loops: CDR1 GTSNPN, CDR2 SVGIG (reference sequence). V was shortened by 4 bases and J by 7 bases, with 8 bases between the two germline ends. For the CDR3, the DNA is TGTGCCTGGACAGTGCGGAATGAGCAGTTCTTC. Protein: CAWTVRNEQFF. The full variable domain, rest sourced from reference TRBV30 and TRBJ2-1, is SQTIHQWPATLVQPVGSPLSLECTVEGTSNPNLYWYRQAAGRGLQLLFYSVGIGQISSEVPQNLSASRPQDRQFILSSKKLLLSDSGFYLCAWTVRNEQFFGPGTRLTVL.

The rearrangement uses TRBV10-3 and TRBJ1-2; 8 bases align to TRBD1. The J segment lost 4 bases and the V segment lost 5 bases, leaving 3 bases of the junction unmatched. The germline V gene encodes CDR1 ENHRY and CDR2 SYGVKD. This CDR3 is built from 13 residues. The CDR3 nucleotides are TGTGCCATCAGTTACGACAGGGGCTATGGCTACACCTTC. It is translated as CAISYDRGYGYTF.

The chain couples TRBV19 to TRBJ2-1; 7 bases align to TRBD1. The V and J ends lost 3 bases and 6 bases, in that order; junction bases with no gene match: 8. CDR1 LNHDA and CDR2 SQIVND come from the germline V gene (reference sequence). This CDR3 has 15 amino acids. The CDR3 protein is CASSIRDRDLNEQFF. The CDR3 DNA is TGTGCCAGTAGTATCAGAGACAGGGATCTCAATGAGCAGTTCTTC.

This clone was found once. The V gene is TRBV3-1 (or the pseudogene TRBV3-2), the J gene TRBJ2-2, with TRBD1 identical over 10 bases. This CDR3 region has 24 residues. From germline, CDR1 is LGHDT and CDR2 YNNKEL (reference sequence). V shed 0 bases and J 2 bases; nucleotides not matched to a gene: 24. As DNA, the CDR3 is TGTGCCAGCAGCCAAGATACCCCCCCCCGGGGACAGGGGTCTTACCCCCCTAACACCGGGGAGCTGTTTTTT. Its protein is CASSQDTPPRGQGSYPPNTGELFF.

V is TRBV5-4 and J is TRBJ1-2; the match to TRBD1 covers 7 bases. V gave up 1 base and J gave up 2 bases; unmatched junction bases: 5. The length of the CDR3 is 15 residues. The V gene's germline CDR1 is SGHNT and CDR2 YYREEE (reference sequence). The CDR3 DNA reads as TGTGCCAGCAGCTTGATGAGGGGGCCCAACTATGGCTACACCTTC. This codes for CASSLMRGPNYGYTF.

This rearrangement joins TRBV6-2 or TRBV6-3 to TRBJ1-6; 8 bases agree with TRBD1. This CDR3 is 17 amino acids long. The germline gives CDR1 MNHEY, CDR2 SVGEGT. Trimming took 2 bases from V and 7 from J; bases not matched to a gene: 10. CDR3 protein: CASSYPDGTGANSPLHF. The CDR3 bases are TGTGCCAGCAGTTACCCTGACGGGACAGGAGCAAATTCACCCCTCCACTTT.

The rearrangement links TRBV9 to TRBJ2-1; 7 bases line up with TRBD2. V gave up 0 bases and J gave up 9 bases; unmatched junction bases: 6. Looked up from germline, CDR1 is SGDLS and CDR2 is YYNGEE. There are 14 residues in the CDR3. This chain's CDR3 is CASSVEGRAVEQFF. The DNA of the CDR3 is TGTGCCAGCAGCGTAGAAGGGAGGGCGGTTGAGCAGTTCTTC.

The V gene is TRBV18, the J gene TRBJ2-5; the D gene is possibly TRBD1 (5 bases). V lost 6 bases and J 0 bases, leaving 14 bases between the germline ends. The CDR3 contains 15 residues. CDR1 and CDR2 (germline): KGHSH, LQKENI. In nucleotides, the CDR3 is TGTGCCAGCTCCCCAAAACAGGTGAACCAAGAGACCCAGTACTTC. Amino acids: CASSPKQVNQETQYF.

This chain's CDR3 is CASSGPLAATDTQYF. The DNA for the CDR3 is TGTGCCAGCAGCGGCCCACTAGCGGCCACAGATACGCAGTATTTT. The gene calls are TRBV11-1 and TRBJ2-3; TRBD2 agrees at 8 bases. J was trimmed by 2 bases and V by 5 bases; bases with no gene match: 6. The CDR3 is made up of 15 amino acids. Per the germline V gene, CDR1 is SGHAT and CDR2 is FQDESV (reference sequence).

This chain joins TRBV6-6 and TRBJ2-7; 7 bases line up with TRBD1. The CDR3 runs 14 residues. J lost 1 base, V lost 5 bases, and 5 bases had no gene match. CDR1 is MNHNY, CDR2 SVGAGI, per germline (reference sequence). The CDR3 DNA follows: TGTGCCAGCAGTCTCCGGGACAGTTCCTACGAGCAGTACTTC. Translated, it gives CASSLRDSSYEQYF.